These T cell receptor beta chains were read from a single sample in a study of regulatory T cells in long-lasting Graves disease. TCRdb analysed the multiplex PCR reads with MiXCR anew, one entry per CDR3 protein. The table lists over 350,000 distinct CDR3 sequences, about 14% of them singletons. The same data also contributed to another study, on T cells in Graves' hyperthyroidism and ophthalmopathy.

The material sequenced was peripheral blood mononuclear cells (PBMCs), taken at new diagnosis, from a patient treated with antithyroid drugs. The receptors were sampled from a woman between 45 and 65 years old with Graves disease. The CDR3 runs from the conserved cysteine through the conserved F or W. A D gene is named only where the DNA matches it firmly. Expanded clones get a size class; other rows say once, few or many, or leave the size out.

cdr3_aa: CASSLRSWVSTGELFF
cdr3_nt: TGTGCCAGCAGCTTAAGGTCGTGGGTGTCCACCGGGGAGCTGTTTTTT
j_call: TRBJ2-2
clone_size: many
d_call: -
v_call: TRBV7-2

cdr3_aa: CASNSLAVEVYNEQFF
cdr3_nt: TGTGCCAGTAATTCACTAGCGGTCGAGGTTTACAATGAGCAGTTCTTC
j_call: TRBJ2-1
clone_size: -
d_call: TRBD2
v_call: TRBV19

cdr3_aa: CASSLAKNCTDTQYF
cdr3_nt: TGTGCTAGCAGCTTGGCGAAAAACTGCACAGATACGCAGTATTTT
j_call: TRBJ2-3
clone_size: -
d_call: -
v_call: TRBV7-3

cdr3_aa: CASSLSTGGPETQYF
cdr3_nt: TGTGCCAGCAGCTTATCGACAGGGGGCCCAGAGACCCAGTACTTC
j_call: TRBJ2-5
clone_size: many
d_call: TRBD1
v_call: TRBV11-2

cdr3_aa: CSAIWTGAYEQYF
cdr3_nt: TGCAGTGCTATCTGGACAGGGGCCTACGAGCAGTACTTC
j_call: TRBJ2-7
clone_size: once
d_call: TRBD1
v_call: TRBV20-1

cdr3_aa: CASSATSVRGRYNEQFF
cdr3_nt: TGCGCCAGCAGCGCGACTAGCGTGAGGGGTAGATACAATGAGCAGTTCTTC
j_call: TRBJ2-1
clone_size: many
d_call: TRBD2
v_call: TRBV5-1

cdr3_aa: CASSLGGTPNTGELFF
cdr3_nt: TGTGCCAGCAGCTTGGGGGGGACACCGAACACCGGGGAGCTGTTTTTT
j_call: TRBJ2-2
clone_size: few
d_call: -
v_call: TRBV5-6

cdr3_aa: CASSLKTGQWVDEQYF
cdr3_nt: TGTGCCAGCAGCCTCAAAACGGGACAGTGGGTAGATGAGCAGTACTTC
j_call: TRBJ2-7
clone_size: -
d_call: TRBD1
v_call: TRBV3-1

cdr3_aa: CSAPNRVNNYGYTF
cdr3_nt: TGCAGTGCTCCAAACAGGGTCAATAACTATGGCTACACCTTC
j_call: TRBJ1-2
clone_size: few
d_call: -
v_call: TRBV20-1

cdr3_aa: CASSLGGGNTEAFF
cdr3_nt: TGTGCCAGCAGTTTAGGGGGCGGAAACACTGAAGCTTTCTTT
j_call: TRBJ1-1
clone_size: many
d_call: -
v_call: TRBV12-3/TRBV12-4

cdr3_aa: CASSLRGPKNIQYF
cdr3_nt: TGTGCCAGCAGTTTAAGAGGACCCAAAAACATTCAGTACTTC
j_call: TRBJ2-4
clone_size: few
d_call: -
v_call: TRBV27

cdr3_aa: CSVGGQISYNEQFF
cdr3_nt: TGCAGCGTCGGCGGACAGATATCCTACAATGAGCAGTTCTTC
j_call: TRBJ2-1
clone_size: many
d_call: -
v_call: TRBV29-1

cdr3_aa: CSARVDLSDYYEQYF
cdr3_nt: TGCAGTGCCAGGGTCGACCTTAGCGATTACTACGAGCAGTACTTC
j_call: TRBJ2-7
clone_size: -
d_call: -
v_call: TRBV20-1

cdr3_aa: CASTCCREVYEQYF
cdr3_nt: TGCGCCAGCACATGCTGTCGGGAGGTATACGAGCAGTACTTC
j_call: TRBJ2-7
clone_size: few
d_call: TRBD2
v_call: TRBV10-1

cdr3_aa: CASSLWGGEKLFF
cdr3_nt: TGTGCCAGCAGTTTATGGGGTGGGGAAAAACTGTTTTTT
j_call: TRBJ1-4
clone_size: few
d_call: -
v_call: TRBV27

cdr3_aa: CASSLTSSGTYTDTQYF
cdr3_nt: TGTGCCAGCAGTTTAACCTCTAGCGGAACTTACACAGATACGCAGTATTTT
j_call: TRBJ2-3
clone_size: few
d_call: TRBD2
v_call: TRBV28

cdr3_aa: CASRGLDAYNEQFF
cdr3_nt: TGCGCCAGCAGGGGACTCGATGCCTACAATGAGCAGTTCTTC
j_call: TRBJ2-1
clone_size: many
d_call: -
v_call: TRBV5-1

cdr3_aa: CASSQEGTGYNEQFF
cdr3_nt: TGTGCCAGCAGCCAAGAGGGAACTGGATACAATGAGCAGTTCTTC
j_call: TRBJ2-1
clone_size: many
d_call: -
v_call: TRBV3-1

cdr3_aa: CSARVGGAGGYTF
cdr3_nt: TGCAGTGCTAGAGTAGGGGGCGCGGGTGGCTACACCTTC
j_call: TRBJ1-2
clone_size: many
d_call: TRBD1
v_call: TRBV20-1

cdr3_aa: CASSRRGVSYNEQFF
cdr3_nt: TGTGCCAGCAGCCGGCGGGGGGTCTCCTACAATGAGCAGTTCTTC
j_call: TRBJ2-1
clone_size: many
d_call: TRBD2
v_call: TRBV6-1

cdr3_aa: CASSAASGLEQYF
cdr3_nt: TGTGCCAGCAGCGCCGCCTCGGGTCTCGAGCAGTACTTC
j_call: TRBJ2-7
clone_size: many
d_call: -
v_call: TRBV9

cdr3_aa: CASKDDLLEQYF
cdr3_nt: TGTGCCAGCAAGGACGATCTTCTCGAGCAGTACTTC
j_call: TRBJ2-7
clone_size: few
d_call: -
v_call: TRBV2

cdr3_aa: CASSGGPSDEQFF
cdr3_nt: TGTGCCAGCAGCGGGGGGCCCAGTGATGAGCAGTTCTTC
j_call: TRBJ2-1
clone_size: many
d_call: -
v_call: TRBV5-6

cdr3_aa: CASRRGVTGELFF
cdr3_nt: TGTGCCAGCAGGAGGGGGGTGACCGGGGAGCTGTTTTTT
j_call: TRBJ2-2
clone_size: few
d_call: -
v_call: TRBV5-5

cdr3_aa: CAWSVLSGINTEAFF
cdr3_nt: TGTGCCTGGAGTGTACTTTCAGGGATAAACACTGAAGCTTTCTTT
j_call: TRBJ1-1
clone_size: many
d_call: -
v_call: TRBV30

cdr3_aa: CASSPGGSPGEQFF
cdr3_nt: TGTGCCAGCAGTCCAGGAGGCTCCCCGGGCGAGCAGTTCTTC
j_call: TRBJ2-1
clone_size: many
d_call: -
v_call: TRBV28

cdr3_aa: CASRRTGMNTEAFF
cdr3_nt: TGTGCCAGCAGACGGACAGGGATGAACACTGAAGCTTTCTTT
j_call: TRBJ1-1
clone_size: many
d_call: TRBD1
v_call: TRBV2

cdr3_aa: CASSLRREHYEQYF
cdr3_nt: TGTGCCAGCAGCTTAAGACGGGAACACTACGAGCAGTACTTC
j_call: TRBJ2-7
clone_size: many
d_call: -
v_call: TRBV11-2

cdr3_aa: CASSLLGATWNSPLHF
cdr3_nt: TGTGCCAGCAGTTTATTGGGAGCCACCTGGAATTCACCCCTCCACTTT
j_call: TRBJ1-6
clone_size: few
d_call: -
v_call: TRBV28

cdr3_aa: CASHRTGGSYGYTF
cdr3_nt: TGTGCCAGTCACAGGACAGGGGGCAGCTATGGCTACACCTTC
j_call: TRBJ1-2
clone_size: many
d_call: TRBD1
v_call: TRBV2

cdr3_aa: CASSSLFRQSNYGYTF
cdr3_nt: TGTGCCAGCAGTTCCCTTTTCCGACAGTCTAACTATGGCTACACCTTC
j_call: TRBJ1-2
clone_size: -
d_call: -
v_call: TRBV12-3/TRBV12-4

cdr3_aa: CASSPGSHQPQHF
cdr3_nt: TGTGCCAGCAGTCCAGGTTCCCATCAGCCCCAGCATTTT
j_call: TRBJ1-5
clone_size: many
d_call: -
v_call: TRBV12-3/TRBV12-4

cdr3_aa: CASSSSNSGEQYF
cdr3_nt: TGTGCCAGCAGTTCTTCAAATTCAGGGGAGCAGTACTTC
j_call: TRBJ2-7
clone_size: many
d_call: -
v_call: TRBV28

cdr3_aa: CASSASGTSGKKFF
cdr3_nt: TGTGCCAGCAGCGCTTCCGGGACTAGCGGGAAAAAGTTCTTC
j_call: TRBJ2-1
clone_size: -
d_call: TRBD2
v_call: TRBV9

cdr3_aa: CASSVAPPGNYGYTF
cdr3_nt: TGTGCCAGCAGCGTAGCTCCTCCTGGGAACTATGGCTACACCTTC
j_call: TRBJ1-2
clone_size: -
d_call: -
v_call: TRBV9

cdr3_aa: CAWSLLGATSTDTQYF
cdr3_nt: TGTGCCTGGAGTCTGTTGGGGGCGACTAGCACAGATACGCAGTATTTT
j_call: TRBJ2-3
clone_size: few
d_call: -
v_call: TRBV30

cdr3_aa: CATSDSQGKSSYNEQFF
cdr3_nt: TGTGCCACCAGTGATTCCCAGGGCAAAAGCTCCTACAATGAGCAGTTCTTC
j_call: TRBJ2-1
clone_size: few
d_call: -
v_call: TRBV24-1

cdr3_aa: CAWSGVDYGYTF
cdr3_nt: TGTGCCTGGAGTGGAGTTGACTATGGCTACACCTTC
j_call: TRBJ1-2
clone_size: many
d_call: -
v_call: TRBV30

cdr3_aa: CASMEADVGANVLTF
cdr3_nt: TGTGCCAGTATGGAGGCGGATGTTGGGGCCAACGTCCTGACTTTC
j_call: TRBJ2-6
clone_size: few
d_call: -
v_call: TRBV19

cdr3_aa: CASSLGGANYGYTF
cdr3_nt: TGTGCCAGCAGTTTAGGAGGAGCTAACTATGGCTACACCTTC
j_call: TRBJ1-2
clone_size: many
d_call: -
v_call: TRBV28